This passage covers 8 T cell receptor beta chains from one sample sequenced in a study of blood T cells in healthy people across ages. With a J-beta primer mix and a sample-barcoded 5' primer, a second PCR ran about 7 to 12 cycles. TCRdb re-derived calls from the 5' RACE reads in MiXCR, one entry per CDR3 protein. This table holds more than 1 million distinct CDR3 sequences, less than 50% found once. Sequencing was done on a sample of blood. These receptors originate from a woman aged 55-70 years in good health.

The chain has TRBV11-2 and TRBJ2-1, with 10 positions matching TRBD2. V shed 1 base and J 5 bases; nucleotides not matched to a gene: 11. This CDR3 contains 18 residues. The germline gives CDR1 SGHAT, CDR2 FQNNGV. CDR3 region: CASSLGVAGGGRNNEQFF. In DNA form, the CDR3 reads TGTGCCAGCAGCTTAGGGGTAGCGGGAGGTGGGAGGAACAATGAGCAGTTCTTC.

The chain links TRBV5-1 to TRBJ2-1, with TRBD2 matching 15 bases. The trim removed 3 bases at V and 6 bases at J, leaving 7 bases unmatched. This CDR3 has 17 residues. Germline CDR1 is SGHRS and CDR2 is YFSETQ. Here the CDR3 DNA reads TGCGCCAGCAGCTCAGGACTAGCGGGAGGGCCCGGCAATGAGCAGTTCTTC. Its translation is CASSSGLAGGPGNEQFF.

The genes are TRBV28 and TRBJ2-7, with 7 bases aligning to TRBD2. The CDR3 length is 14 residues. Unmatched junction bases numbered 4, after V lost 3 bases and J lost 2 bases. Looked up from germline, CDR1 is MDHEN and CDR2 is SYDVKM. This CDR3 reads CASSFRDYTYEQYF. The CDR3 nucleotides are TGTGCCAGCAGTTTCCGGGACTATACCTACGAGCAGTACTTC.

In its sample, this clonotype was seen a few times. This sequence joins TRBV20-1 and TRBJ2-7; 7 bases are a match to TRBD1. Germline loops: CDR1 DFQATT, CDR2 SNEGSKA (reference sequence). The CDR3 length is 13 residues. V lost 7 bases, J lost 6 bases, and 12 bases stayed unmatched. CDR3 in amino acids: CSVLRDRTLEQYF. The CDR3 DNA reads TGCAGTGTTCTAAGGGACAGAACCCTCGAGCAGTACTTC.

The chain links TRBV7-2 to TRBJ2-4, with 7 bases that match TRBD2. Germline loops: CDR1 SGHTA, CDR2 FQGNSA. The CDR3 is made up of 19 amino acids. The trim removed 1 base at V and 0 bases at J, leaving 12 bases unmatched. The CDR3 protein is CASSLGAAGESLAKNIQYF. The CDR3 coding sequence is TGTGCCAGCAGCTTAGGGGCGGCGGGAGAGAGTTTAGCCAAAAACATTCAGTACTTC. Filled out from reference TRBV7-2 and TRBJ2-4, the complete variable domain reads GAGVSQSPSNKVTEKGKDVELRCDPISGHTALYWYRQSLGQGLEFLIYFQGNSAPDKSGLPSDRFSAERTGGSVSTLTIQRTQQEDSAVYLCASSLGAAGESLAKNIQYFGAGTRLSVL.

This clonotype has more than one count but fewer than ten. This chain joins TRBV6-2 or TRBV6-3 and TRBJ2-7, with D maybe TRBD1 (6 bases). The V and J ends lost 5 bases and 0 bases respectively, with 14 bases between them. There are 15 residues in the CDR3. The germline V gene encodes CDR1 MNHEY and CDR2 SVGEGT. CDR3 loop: CASSLTGISSYEQYF. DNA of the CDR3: TGTGCCAGCAGTCTAACAGGGATTAGCTCCTACGAGCAGTACTTC.

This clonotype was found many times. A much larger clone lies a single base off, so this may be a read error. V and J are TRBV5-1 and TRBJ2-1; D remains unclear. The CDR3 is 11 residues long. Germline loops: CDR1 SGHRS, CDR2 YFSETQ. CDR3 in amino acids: CASSLVGEQFF. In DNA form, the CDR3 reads TGTGCCAGCAGCTTAGTGGGTGAGCAGTTCTTC.

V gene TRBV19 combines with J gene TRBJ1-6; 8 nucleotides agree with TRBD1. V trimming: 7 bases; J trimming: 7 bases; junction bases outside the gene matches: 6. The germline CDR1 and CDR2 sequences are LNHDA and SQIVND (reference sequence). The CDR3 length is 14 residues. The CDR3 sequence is CASMETGVNSPLHF. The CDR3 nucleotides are TGTGCCAGTATGGAGACAGGGGTAAATTCACCCCTCCACTTT.